One sample yielded the 26 T cell receptor beta chains listed below, sequenced in a study of T cells in localized non-small cell lung cancer. Sequenced by immunoSEQ multiplex PCR; TCRdb stores in-frame clones only, minus some. The data hold about 40,000 clones, with 81% observed a single time. Sequenced material: peripheral blood mononuclear cells, taken before any cancer treatment. These receptor sequences come from a male donor at least 60 years old with stage II lung adenocarcinoma.

This chain uses TRBV29-1 with TRBJ1-2; D not certain. Germline CDR1 SQVTM, CDR2 ANQGSEA. The CDR3 consists of 11 residues. V dropped 7 bases and J dropped 0 bases, with 6 bases sitting between them. The CDR3 spells CSAEANYGYTF. CDR3 in DNA: TGCAGCGCCGAAGCTAACTATGGCTACACCTTC.

The rearrangement links TRBV2 to TRBJ1-1; no firm D call. Germline values: CDR1 SNHLY, CDR2 FYNNEI. V was clipped by 3 bases and J by 0 bases, with 8 bases between them. The CDR3 loop spans 14 amino acids. The DNA for the CDR3 is TGTGCCAGCAGTGAGATCAGGATGAACACTGAAGCTTTCTTT. Translation gives CASSEIRMNTEAFF.

The chain joins TRBV18 to TRBJ1-4; 7 bases map to TRBD1. Germline V gives CDR1 KGHSH, CDR2 LQKENI. This CDR3 region has 15 residues. The ends lost 3 bases at V and 8 bases at J; junction bases unmatched: 9. CDR3 coding DNA: TGTGCCAGCTCACCGGGGTTACAGGGGAAGGAAAAACTGTTTTTT. Translated, it gives CASSPGLQGKEKLFF.

The chain has TRBV7-2 and TRBJ1-5; D is unclear. This CDR3 comprises 13 residues. Trimming took 4 bases from V and 4 from J, leaving 8 bases between them. From germline, CDR1 is SGHTA and CDR2 FQGNSA. The DNA for the CDR3 is TGTGCCAGCAGCTCCTCGTCAAATCAGCCCCAGCATTTT. This translates into CASSSSSNQPQHF.

The table lists this clone with a count of one. The gene calls are TRBV27 and TRBJ2-1; D is perhaps TRBD1 (5 bases). CDR3 length equals 15 residues. V lost 7 bases, J lost 0 bases, and 13 bases lay in between. The germline CDR1 and CDR2 sequences are MNHEY and SMNVEV (reference sequence). The CDR3 sequence: CASKSGDSSYNEQFF. The CDR3 DNA is TGTGCCAGCAAGTCCGGAGACAGCTCCTACAATGAGCAGTTCTTC.

The chain links TRBV5-1 to TRBJ2-1; perhaps D is TRBD1 or TRBD2 (5 bases each). The germline V gene has CDR1 SGHRS and CDR2 YFSETQ. V lost 0 bases, J lost 10 bases, and 17 bases lay in between. The CDR3 has 15 amino acids. CDR3 sequence reads: CASSLGKNRDPEQFF. The DNA for the CDR3 is TGCGCCAGCAGCTTGGGGAAGAACCGGGACCCCGAGCAGTTCTTC.

Only a few counts were recorded for this clone. The chain is built from TRBV5-4 and TRBJ1-5, with D tentatively TRBD1 (5 bases). This CDR3 is built from 15 residues. The germline CDR1 and CDR2 sequences are SGHNT and YYREEE (reference sequence). Deletions cut 0 bases from V and 6 bases from J, with 13 bases between. CDR3 protein: CASSLGGTSSQPQHF. CDR3 sequence (DNA): TGTGCCAGCAGCTTGGGAGGGACCTCAAGTCAGCCCCAGCATTTT.

This chain links TRBV11-2 with TRBJ2-5; the D gene is possibly TRBD2 (6 bases). V lost 5 bases, J lost 5 bases, and 15 bases lay in between. Germline V gives CDR1 SGHAT, CDR2 FQNNGV. This CDR3 is 14 amino acids long. The CDR3 sequence is CASSLWDGGETQYF. The CDR3 DNA is TGTGCCAGCAGCCTATGGGACGGAGGGGAGACCCAGTACTTC.

About this clone: At one end the junction does not follow the germline gene, possibly because of a read error. The V call is TRBV30, the J call TRBJ2-7; TRBD2 is a possible D gene (7 bases). In germline, CDR1 is GTSNPN, CDR2 SVGIG (reference sequence). The CDR3 loop spans 15 amino acids. The CDR3 bases are TGTGCTTGGAGTCTCTCCGGGGAGGGGGGCGGGGAGCAGTACTTC. It yields the protein CAWSLSGEGGGEQYF.

This clone was counted once. V is TRBV7-3 and J is TRBJ2-2, with 7 bases lining up with TRBD1. The V and J ends lost 4 bases and 4 bases, in that order; junction bases with no gene match: 6. CDR1 is SGHTA and CDR2 is FQGTGA in the germline V gene. This CDR3 region has 15 residues. The CDR3 nucleotides are TGTGCCAGCAGCTCCTCGGGACAGCTCACCGGGGAGCTGTTTTTT. Protein sequence: CASSSSGQLTGELFF.

This rearrangement joins TRBV4-3 to TRBJ2-1; D is unclear. Trimming took 0 bases from V and 2 from J, leaving 14 bases between them. The CDR3 covers 17 residues. CDR1 and CDR2 from the germline V gene are LGHNA and YSLEER. The CDR3 DNA is TGCGCCAGCAGCCAAGATCTCCGGTCTTTCACCTACAATGAGCAGTTCTTC. This encodes CASSQDLRSFTYNEQFF.

The V call is TRBV7-8, the J call TRBJ1-5; 10 nucleotides align to TRBD1. With V trimmed by 5 bases and J by 4 bases, 8 bases remained unmatched. Germline CDR1 reads SGHVS; CDR2 reads FQNEAQ. This CDR3 comprises 16 residues. The CDR3 DNA reads TGTGCCAGCAGCCCAGGGACAGGGGTGGGTAATCAGCCCCAGCATTTT. Protein product: CASSPGTGVGNQPQHF.

This clone has only one observation. The V call is TRBV2, the J call TRBJ2-7; 11 nucleotides line up with TRBD2. This CDR3 comprises 16 residues. The J segment lost 0 bases and the V segment lost 8 bases, leaving 9 bases of the junction unmatched. Germline V lookup: CDR1 SNHLY, CDR2 FYNNEI. CDR3 DNA sequence: TGTGCCAGCGGGCCCGTAGCGGGAGGGCTCTCCTACGAGCAGTACTTC. It specifies CASGPVAGGLSYEQYF.

The rearrangement uses TRBV18 and TRBJ2-1; D remains ambiguous. The germline V gene has CDR1 KGHSH and CDR2 LQKENI. This CDR3 has 11 residues. Trimming pared 6 bases from V and 7 bases from J, leaving 7 bases between. The CDR3 here is CASSLSNEQFF. The CDR3 DNA follows: TGTGCCAGCTCCCTCTCTAATGAGCAGTTCTTC.

V gene TRBV2 combines with J gene TRBJ2-5; unclear D gene. The CDR3 is made up of 11 amino acids. Trimming stripped 4 bases from V and 11 bases from J, with 11 bases between. Germline lookup yields CDR1 SNHLY and CDR2 FYNNEI. The CDR3 DNA reads as TGTGCCAGCAGTGGACCGCAGGAGCAGTACTTC. Translating it yields CASSGPQEQYF.

The chain joins TRBV28 to TRBJ2-1, with 7 bases aligning to TRBD2. The CDR3 runs 13 residues. Germline CDR1 is MDHEN and CDR2 is SYDVKM. Losses at the gene ends were 6 bases for V and 6 bases for J; bases not matched to a gene: 5. CDR3 loop: CASSSGTTNEQFF. In DNA, the CDR3 is TGTGCCAGCAGCTCAGGGACTACCAATGAGCAGTTCTTC.

By sample share, this clone is large. The rearrangement uses TRBV27 and TRBJ1-1; tentative D call: TRBD1 (5 bases). Per the germline V gene, CDR1 is MNHEY and CDR2 is SMNVEV (reference sequence). The length of the CDR3 is 13 residues. V was trimmed by 7 bases and J by 4 bases, leaving 13 bases between them. Here the CDR3 reads CASNLGVGTEAFF. As DNA, the CDR3 is TGTGCCAGCAACTTAGGGGTTGGCACTGAAGCTTTCTTT.

Written as DNA, the CDR3 is TGTGCCAGCAGCTTGAGGGAGGGAGCAGAGACCCAGTACTTC. Its protein product is CASSLREGAETQYF. The V call is TRBV5-4, the J call TRBJ2-5, with 7 bases lining up with TRBD2. Losses at the gene ends were 1 base for V and 4 bases for J; bases not matched to a gene: 4. This CDR3 is 14 amino acids long. CDR1 and CDR2 (germline): SGHNT, YYREEE (reference sequence).

The CDR3 loop is CASSLLDTQYF. CDR3 bases: TGTGCCAGCAGCCTCCTAGATACGCAGTATTTT. The chain is built from TRBV7-9 and TRBJ2-3; D is unresolved. CDR3 length: 11 residues. Germline V gives CDR1 SEHNR, CDR2 FQNEAQ (reference sequence). Deletions cut 5 bases from V and 5 bases from J, with 5 bases between.

This sequence joins TRBV19 and TRBJ1-5, with TRBD1 matching over 7 bases. The CDR3 sequence is 14 residues long. Germline trimming cut 4 bases from V and 4 bases from J; bases unmatched to any gene: 4. Germline CDR1 LNHDA, CDR2 SQIVND (reference sequence). CDR3 in amino acids: CASSRGQNNQPQHF. In nucleotides, the CDR3 is TGTGCCAGTAGTAGGGGACAGAATAATCAGCCCCAGCATTTT.

The V call is TRBV5-1, the J call TRBJ2-3, with unresolved D. The CDR3 is 13 residues long. Germline assignment: CDR1 SGHRS and CDR2 YFSETQ. V dropped 4 bases and J dropped 2 bases, with 8 bases sitting between them. CDR3 sequence reads: CASSPTATDTQYF. As DNA, the CDR3 is TGCGCCAGCAGCCCGACCGCCACAGATACGCAGTATTTT.

The chain carries TRBV21-1 and TRBJ2-7. TRBV21-1 is reported as a pseudogene. This CDR3 contains 17 residues. CDR3 sequence: CASSKFTVWGSSYEQYF. CDR3 in DNA: TGTGCCAGCAGCAAATTTACGGTTTGGGGGAGCTCCTACGAGCAGTACTTC.

V is TRBV7-2 and J is TRBJ1-1; tentative D call: TRBD1 (5 bases). The CDR3 contains 14 residues. Trimming took 3 bases from V and 4 from J, leaving 12 bases between them. Germline V gene sequence: CDR1 SGHTA, CDR2 FQGNSA. The CDR3 protein is CASSFGAVSTEAFF. The CDR3 DNA sequence: TGTGCCAGCAGCTTCGGGGCGGTGAGCACTGAAGCTTTCTTT. Full variable domain (remainder filled in from reference TRBV7-2 and TRBJ1-1): GAGVSQSPSNKVTEKGKDVELRCDPISGHTALYWYRQSLGQGLEFLIYFQGNSAPDKSGLPSDRFSAERTGGSVSTLTIQRTQQEDSAVYLCASSFGAVSTEAFFGQGTRLTVV.

The sample holds one count of this clone. The V and J genes are TRBV6-6 and TRBJ1-1, with no clear D. The CDR3 is 13 amino acids. V was pared by 8 bases and J by 1 base, with 11 bases between. The germline CDR1 and CDR2 sequences are MNHNY and SVGAGI (reference sequence). The CDR3 DNA follows: TGTGCCAGCCGGCAGGCAACGAACACTGAAGCTTTCTTT. Amino acids: CASRQATNTEAFF.

This rearrangement joins TRBV30 to TRBJ2-7, with TRBD2 identical over 8 bases. CDR1 and CDR2 (germline): GTSNPN, SVGIG (reference sequence). J lost 3 bases, V lost 1 base, and 20 bases had no gene match. The CDR3 totals 19 residues. CDR3 region: CAWSAYSAPGPAGVYEQYF. As DNA, the CDR3 is TGTGCCTGGAGTGCCTACTCGGCTCCGGGACCAGCGGGGGTCTACGAGCAGTACTTC.

The rearrangement uses TRBV5-1 and TRBJ2-6, with 11 bases identical to TRBD2. The germline V gene has CDR1 SGHRS and CDR2 YFSETQ. V lost 0 bases and J lost 0; bases outside the gene matches: 5. CDR3 length: 19 amino acids. CDR3 region: CASSLGRLAGISGANVLTF. In DNA form, the CDR3 reads TGCGCCAGCAGCTTGGGCCGACTAGCGGGGATCTCTGGGGCCAACGTCCTGACTTTC.